Presented here are 5 T cell receptor beta chains from one specimen sequenced in a study of blood T cell repertoires in COVID-19. Using immunoSEQ multiplex PCR, the repertoire was profiled, and TCRdb retains in-frame clones only, with some absent. In the table there are approximately 300,000 clones, 92% of which are singletons. The sequencing input was PBMCs or T cells enriched from blood (not recorded which). These receptors all stem from a woman aged 25 to 45 who had recovered from COVID-19.

This chain joins TRBV6-5 and TRBJ1-2; D unresolved. The CDR3 runs 14 residues. The germline V gene has CDR1 MNHEY and CDR2 SVGAGI. The germline V and J ends were trimmed by 0 bases and 8 bases, with 13 bases remaining between them. This chain's CDR3 is CASSYSEGLGGYTF. The CDR3 coding sequence is TGTGCCAGCAGTTACTCGGAGGGTTTGGGGGGCTACACCTTC.

Points on this clone: The same CDR3 is also encoded by other DNA sequences in this sample. The chain links TRBV12-3 or TRBV12-4 to TRBJ2-5, with 7 bases that match TRBD2. Unmatched junction bases numbered 3, after V lost 3 bases and J lost 5 bases. The CDR3 consists of 13 residues. This chain's CDR3 is CASSFQLAETQYF. The CDR3 DNA reads as TGTGCCAGCAGTTTTCAACTAGCGGAGACCCAGTACTTC.

The chain employs TRBV11-2 and TRBJ1-3; a weak D match, TRBD1 (5 bases). V was trimmed by 8 bases and J by 0 bases, leaving 8 bases between them. The CDR3 extends over 13 amino acids. Germline V gene data show CDR1 as SGHAT and CDR2 as FQNNGV. The CDR3 sequence: CASRQRSGNTIYF. The CDR3 DNA reads TGTGCCAGCCGACAGCGCTCTGGAAACACCATATATTTT. Combining the CDR3 with reference TRBV11-2 and TRBJ1-3 gives the whole variable domain EAGVAQSPRYKIIEKRQSVAFWCNPISGHATLYWYQQILGQGPKLLIQFQNNGVVDDSQLPKDRFSAERLKGVDSTLKIQPAKLEDSAVYLCASRQRSGNTIYFGEGSWLTVV.

V and J are TRBV6-5 and TRBJ2-7, with TRBD2 identical over 11 bases. CDR3 length: 14 residues. Germline assignment: CDR1 MNHEY and CDR2 SVGAGI. Trimming cost V 6 bases and J 3 bases; bases outside gene matches: 4. The CDR3 DNA reads as TGTGCCAGCAGATTAGCGGGAGGGGGCTACGAGCAGTACTTC. Encoded protein: CASRLAGGGYEQYF.

The V gene is TRBV5-1, the J gene TRBJ1-1; 8 bases align to TRBD1. Germline values: CDR1 SGHRS, CDR2 YFSETQ. Trimming at V came to 4 bases and at J to 2 bases, leaving 4 bases not matched to a gene. This CDR3 spans 14 amino acids. CDR3 loop: CASSIPGGNTEAFF. In DNA form, the CDR3 reads TGCGCCAGCAGCATTCCAGGGGGCAACACTGAAGCTTTCTTT.